The present T cell receptor beta chain was sequenced within a study of T-cell memory formation after mild COVID-19. The CDR3 is 11 amino acids. Germline assignment: CDR1 KGHDR and CDR2 SFDVKD. V was pared by 0 bases and J by 8 bases, with 3 bases between. TCRdb called the 5' RACE reads again in MiXCR, with one record for every CDR3 protein. Altogether under 400,000 distinct CDR3 sequences are present, 28% being singletons, with the ten largest covering roughly 13%. The receptor was derived from an adult woman who had mild COVID-19 (a few samples of this study predate the infection). Cell type and time point are not known. The rearrangement joins TRBV24-1 to TRBJ1-2; D gene ambiguous. The sample taken for sequencing was PBMCs or a T cell subset sorted from them (not recorded which). CDR3 in amino acids: CATSDLKGYTF. The CDR3 DNA sequence: TGTGCCACCAGTGATTTGAAGGGCTACACCTTC.